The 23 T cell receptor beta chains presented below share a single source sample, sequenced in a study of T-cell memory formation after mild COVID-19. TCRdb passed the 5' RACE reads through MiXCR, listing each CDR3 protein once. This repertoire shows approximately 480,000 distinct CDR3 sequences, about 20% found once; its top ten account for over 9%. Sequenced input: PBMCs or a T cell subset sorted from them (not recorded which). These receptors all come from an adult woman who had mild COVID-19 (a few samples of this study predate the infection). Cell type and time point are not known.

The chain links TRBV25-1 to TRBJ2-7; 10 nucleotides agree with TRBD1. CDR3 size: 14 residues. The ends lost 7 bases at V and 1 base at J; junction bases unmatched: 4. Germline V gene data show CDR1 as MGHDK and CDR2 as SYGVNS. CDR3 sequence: CASTGTGDSYEQYF. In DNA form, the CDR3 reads TGTGCCAGCACCGGGACAGGGGATTCCTACGAGCAGTACTTC.

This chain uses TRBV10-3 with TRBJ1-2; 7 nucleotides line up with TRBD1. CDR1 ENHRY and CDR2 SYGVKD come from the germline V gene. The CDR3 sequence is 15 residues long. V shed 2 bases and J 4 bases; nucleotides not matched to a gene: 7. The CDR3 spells CAISEDPTGVYGYTF. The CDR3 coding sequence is TGTGCCATCAGTGAGGATCCAACAGGGGTCTATGGCTACACCTTC.

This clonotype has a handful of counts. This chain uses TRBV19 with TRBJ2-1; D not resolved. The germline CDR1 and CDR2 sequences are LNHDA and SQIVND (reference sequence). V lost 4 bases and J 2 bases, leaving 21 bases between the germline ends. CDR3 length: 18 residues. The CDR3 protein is CASSNRPVAARPYNEQFF. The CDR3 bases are TGTGCCAGTAGTAACCGACCTGTGGCGGCGCGGCCCTACAATGAGCAGTTCTTC.

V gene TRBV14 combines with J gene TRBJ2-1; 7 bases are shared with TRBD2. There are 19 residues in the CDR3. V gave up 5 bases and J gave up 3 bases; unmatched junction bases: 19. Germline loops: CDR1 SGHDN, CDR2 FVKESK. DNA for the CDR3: TGTGCCAGCAGCGTAAAAATCGGACTAGGTCCCTCTCTCTACAATGAGCAGTTCTTC. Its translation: CASSVKIGLGPSLYNEQFF.

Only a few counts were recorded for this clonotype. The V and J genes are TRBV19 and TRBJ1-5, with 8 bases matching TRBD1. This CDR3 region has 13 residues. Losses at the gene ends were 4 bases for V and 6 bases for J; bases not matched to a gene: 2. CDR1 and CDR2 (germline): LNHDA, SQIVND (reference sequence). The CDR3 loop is CASSRQGIQPQHF. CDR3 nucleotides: TGTGCCAGTAGTAGACAGGGGATTCAGCCCCAGCATTTT.

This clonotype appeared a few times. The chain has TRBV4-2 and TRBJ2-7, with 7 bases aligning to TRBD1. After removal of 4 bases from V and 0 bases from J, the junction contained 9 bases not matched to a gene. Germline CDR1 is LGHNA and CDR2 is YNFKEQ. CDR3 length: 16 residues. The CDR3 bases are TGTGCCAGCAGCCGATTAGGACAGGCGAGCTCCTACGAGCAGTACTTC. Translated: CASSRLGQASSYEQYF.

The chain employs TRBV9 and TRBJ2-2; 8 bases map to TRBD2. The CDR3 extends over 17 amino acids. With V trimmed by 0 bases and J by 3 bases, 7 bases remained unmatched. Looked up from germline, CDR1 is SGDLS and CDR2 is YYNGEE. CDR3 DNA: TGTGCCAGCAGCGTAGATCGCGGGGGGACGGACACCGGGGAGCTGTTTTTT. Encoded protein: CASSVDRGGTDTGELFF.

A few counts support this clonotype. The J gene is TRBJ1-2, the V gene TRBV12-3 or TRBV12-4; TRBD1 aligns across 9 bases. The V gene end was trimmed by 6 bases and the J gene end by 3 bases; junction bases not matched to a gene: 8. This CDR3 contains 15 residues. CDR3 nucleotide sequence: TGTGCCAGCAGCGCGGGACAGGGAAGTTACTATGGCTACACCTTC. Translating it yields CASSAGQGSYYGYTF.

CDR3 sequence reads: CSVEVPRWYTMGPEQFF. As DNA, the CDR3 is TGCAGCGTTGAAGTTCCTCGCTGGTACACCATGGGGCCTGAGCAGTTCTTC. V and J are TRBV29-1 and TRBJ2-1, with a weak D call TRBD1 (5 bases). CDR3 length: 17 amino acids. Trimming took off 1 base at V and 9 bases at J, with 25 bases between the two ends. In germline, CDR1 is SQVTM, CDR2 ANQGSEA.

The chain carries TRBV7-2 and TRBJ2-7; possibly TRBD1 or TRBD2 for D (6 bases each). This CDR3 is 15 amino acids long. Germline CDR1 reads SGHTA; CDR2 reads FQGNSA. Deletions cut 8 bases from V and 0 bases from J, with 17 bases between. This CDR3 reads CASRSGAGSSYEQYF. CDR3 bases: TGTGCCAGCCGGTCGGGGGCAGGGAGCTCCTACGAGCAGTACTTC.

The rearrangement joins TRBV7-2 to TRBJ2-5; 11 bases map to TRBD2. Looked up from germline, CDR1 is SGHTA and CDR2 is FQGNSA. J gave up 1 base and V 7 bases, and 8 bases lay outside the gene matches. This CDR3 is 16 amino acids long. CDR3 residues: CASTLAGGSLQETQYF. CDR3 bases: TGTGCCAGCACTCTAGCGGGAGGTTCGCTCCAAGAGACCCAGTACTTC.

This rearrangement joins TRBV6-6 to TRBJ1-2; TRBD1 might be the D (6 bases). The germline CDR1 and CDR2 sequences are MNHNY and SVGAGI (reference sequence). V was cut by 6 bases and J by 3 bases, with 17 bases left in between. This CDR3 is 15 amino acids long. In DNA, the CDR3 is TGTGCCAGCAGGGACCCGGGGGGCGCGGACTATGGCTACACCTTC. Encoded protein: CASRDPGGADYGYTF.

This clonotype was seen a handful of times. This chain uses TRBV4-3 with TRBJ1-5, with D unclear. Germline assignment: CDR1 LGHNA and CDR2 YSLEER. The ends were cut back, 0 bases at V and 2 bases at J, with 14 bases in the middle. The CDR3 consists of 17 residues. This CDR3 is CASSQDLRRRGNQPQHF. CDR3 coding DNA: TGCGCCAGCAGCCAAGATCTGAGGCGGCGGGGCAATCAGCCCCAGCATTTT.

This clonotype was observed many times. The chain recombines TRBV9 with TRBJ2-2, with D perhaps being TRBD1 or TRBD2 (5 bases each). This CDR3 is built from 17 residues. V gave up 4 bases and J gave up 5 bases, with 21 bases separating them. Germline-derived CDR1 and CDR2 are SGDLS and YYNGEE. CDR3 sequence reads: CASSLDSGTAFTGELFF. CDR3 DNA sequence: TGTGCCAGCAGCTTAGATTCCGGGACGGCTTTTACCGGGGAGCTGTTTTTT. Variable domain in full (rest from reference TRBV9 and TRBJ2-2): DSGVTQTPKHLITATGQRVTLRCSPRSGDLSVYWYQQSLDQGLQFLIQYYNGEERAKGNILERFSAQQFPDLHSELNLSSLELGDSALYFCASSLDSGTAFTGELFFGEGSRLTVL.

CDR3 coding DNA: TGTGCCAGCAGCTTGGGACCCGGACAGGGGGCTTCTGAAGCTTTCTTT. It specifies CASSLGPGQGASEAFF. This chain links TRBV5-4 with TRBJ1-1; 11 nucleotides match TRBD1. Germline V gene sequence: CDR1 SGHNT, CDR2 YYREEE (reference sequence). The ends lost 0 bases at V and 6 bases at J; junction bases unmatched: 7. The CDR3 loop spans 16 amino acids. Looking up the rest from reference TRBV5-4 and TRBJ1-1 gives the full variable domain: ETGVTQSPTHLIKTRGQQVTLRCSSQSGHNTVSWYQQALGQGPQFIFQYYREEENGRGNFPPRFSGLQFPNYSSELNVNALELDDSALYLCASSLGPGQGASEAFFGQGTRLTVV.

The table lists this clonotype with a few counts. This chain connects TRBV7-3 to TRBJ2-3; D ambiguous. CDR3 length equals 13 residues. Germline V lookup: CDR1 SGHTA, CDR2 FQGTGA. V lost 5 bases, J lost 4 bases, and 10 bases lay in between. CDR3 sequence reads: CASSPEAPDTQYF. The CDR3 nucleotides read TGTGCCAGCAGCCCCGAAGCACCAGATACGCAGTATTTT.

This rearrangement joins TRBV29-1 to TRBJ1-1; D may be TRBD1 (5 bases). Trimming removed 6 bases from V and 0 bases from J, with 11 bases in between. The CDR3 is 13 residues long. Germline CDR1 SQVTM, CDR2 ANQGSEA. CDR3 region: CSVGGLLNTEAFF. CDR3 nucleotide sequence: TGCAGCGTCGGGGGACTCTTGAACACTGAAGCTTTCTTT.

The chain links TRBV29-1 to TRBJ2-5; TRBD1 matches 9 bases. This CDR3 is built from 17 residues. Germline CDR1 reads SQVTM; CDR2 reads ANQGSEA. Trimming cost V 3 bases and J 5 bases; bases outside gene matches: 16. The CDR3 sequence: CSVDLLGGQGVRETQYF. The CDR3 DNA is TGCAGCGTTGATCTTCTTGGGGGACAGGGCGTTAGGGAGACCCAGTACTTC.

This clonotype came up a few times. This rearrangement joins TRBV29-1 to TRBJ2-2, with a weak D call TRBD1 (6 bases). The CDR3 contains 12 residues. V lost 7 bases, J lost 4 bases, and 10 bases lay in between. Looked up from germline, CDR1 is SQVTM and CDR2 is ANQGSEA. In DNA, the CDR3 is TGCAGCGCCGCGACAGGCACCGGGGAGCTGTTTTTT. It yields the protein CSAATGTGELFF.

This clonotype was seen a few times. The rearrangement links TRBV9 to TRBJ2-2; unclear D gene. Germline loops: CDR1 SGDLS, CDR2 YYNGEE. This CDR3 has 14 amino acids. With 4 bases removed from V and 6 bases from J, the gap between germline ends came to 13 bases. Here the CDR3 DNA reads TGTGCCAGCAGCTTCGTGCTTTCGCCCGGGGAGCTGTTTTTT. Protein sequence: CASSFVLSPGELFF. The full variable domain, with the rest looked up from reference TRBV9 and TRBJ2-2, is DSGVTQTPKHLITATGQRVTLRCSPRSGDLSVYWYQQSLDQGLQFLIQYYNGEERAKGNILERFSAQQFPDLHSELNLSSLELGDSALYFCASSFVLSPGELFFGEGSRLTVL.

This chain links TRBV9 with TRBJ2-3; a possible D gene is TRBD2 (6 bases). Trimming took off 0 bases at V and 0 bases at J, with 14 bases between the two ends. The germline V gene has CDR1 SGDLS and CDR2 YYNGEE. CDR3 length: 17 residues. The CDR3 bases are TGTGCCAGCAGCGTAGTAAAGGGACTTTTAAGCACAGATACGCAGTATTTT. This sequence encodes CASSVVKGLLSTDTQYF.

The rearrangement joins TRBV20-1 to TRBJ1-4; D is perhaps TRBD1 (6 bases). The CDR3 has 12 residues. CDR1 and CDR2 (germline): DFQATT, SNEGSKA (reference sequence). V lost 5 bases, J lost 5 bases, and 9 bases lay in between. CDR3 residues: CSALGQNEKLFF. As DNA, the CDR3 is TGCAGTGCTCTAGGACAGAATGAAAAACTGTTTTTT.

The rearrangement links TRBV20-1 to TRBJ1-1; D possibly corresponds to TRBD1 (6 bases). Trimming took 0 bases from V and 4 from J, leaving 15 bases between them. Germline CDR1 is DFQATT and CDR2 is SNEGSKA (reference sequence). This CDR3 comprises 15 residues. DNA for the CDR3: TGCAGTGCTAGAGATCGAAGGGGGTGGGGCACTGAAGCTTTCTTT. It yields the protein CSARDRRGWGTEAFF.